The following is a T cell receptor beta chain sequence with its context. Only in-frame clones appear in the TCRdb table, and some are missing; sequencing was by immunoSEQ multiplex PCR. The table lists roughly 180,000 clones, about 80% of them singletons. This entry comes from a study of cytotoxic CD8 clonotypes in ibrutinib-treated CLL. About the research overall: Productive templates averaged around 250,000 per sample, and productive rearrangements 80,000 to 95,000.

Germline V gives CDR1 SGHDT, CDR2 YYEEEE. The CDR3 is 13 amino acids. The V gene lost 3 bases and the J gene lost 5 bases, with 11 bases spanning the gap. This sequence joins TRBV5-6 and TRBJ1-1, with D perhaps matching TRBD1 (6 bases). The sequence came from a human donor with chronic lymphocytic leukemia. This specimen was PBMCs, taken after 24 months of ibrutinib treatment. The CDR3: CASSSRTVTEAFF. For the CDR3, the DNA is TGTGCCAGCAGCTCAAGGACAGTGACTGAAGCTTTCTTT.